Shown below are 31 T cell receptor beta chains from a single sample sequenced in a study of blood T cell repertoires in COVID-19 (dated by TCRdb to 2019 to 2021). Libraries were built with the immunoSEQ multiplex PCR assay. Held by TCRdb, this immuneACCESS table contains in-frame sequences only and omits some clones. Under half of the omission traces to an unresolved V gene where checked; the cause of the rest is unknown. The sample table contains 120,000 or so clones; only one count was recorded for 85% to 90% of them. Of the sample, 0.88% falls within the top ten clones. What was sequenced was peripheral blood. These TCRs come from a woman aged 50 to 60 with active or convalescent COVID-19.

The chain couples TRBV6-2 or TRBV6-3 to TRBJ2-2; 7 bases line up with TRBD1. Unmatched junction bases numbered 8, after V lost 4 bases and J lost 0 bases. Germline V gene sequence: CDR1 MNHEY, CDR2 SVGEGT. CDR3 length equals 17 residues. This CDR3 is CASSSPQDRPNTGELFF. Written as DNA, the CDR3 is TGTGCCAGCAGTTCCCCCCAGGACAGGCCGAACACCGGGGAGCTGTTTTTT.

This clone was seen more than once but under ten times. The rearrangement joins TRBV7-2 to TRBJ1-1; 7 nucleotides match TRBD1. Germline assignment: CDR1 SGHTA and CDR2 FQGNSA. CDR3 size: 13 residues. Trimming cost V 1 base and J 10 bases; bases outside gene matches: 6. For the CDR3, the DNA is TGTGCCAGCAGCTTAGGACAGGGTTTAGGAGCTTTCTTT. Translating it yields CASSLGQGLGAFF. Using reference TRBV7-2 and TRBJ1-1 for the parts outside the CDR3, the full variable domain is GAGVSQSPSNKVTEKGKDVELRCDPISGHTALYWYRQSLGQGLEFLIYFQGNSAPDKSGLPSDRFSAERTGGSVSTLTIQRTQQEDSAVYLCASSLGQGLGAFFGQGTRLTVV.

The chain employs TRBV6-1 and TRBJ2-1; weak D call: TRBD2 (6 bases). CDR3 length equals 15 residues. V was pared by 2 bases and J by 3 bases, with 11 bases between. CDR1 MNHNS and CDR2 SASEGT come from the germline V gene. The CDR3 DNA reads as TGTGCCAGCAGTGAAACGGGTAGCGGCTACAATGAGCAGTTCTTC. It encodes CASSETGSGYNEQFF.

The rearrangement uses TRBV29-1 and TRBJ1-5; D gene ambiguous. The germline V and J ends were trimmed by 5 bases and 4 bases, with 12 bases remaining between them. CDR1 and CDR2 (germline): SQVTM, ANQGSEA. The CDR3 extends over 13 amino acids. CDR3 loop: CSVTLGVNQPQHF. DNA for the CDR3: TGCAGCGTTACCCTCGGGGTTAATCAGCCCCAGCATTTT.

This sequence joins TRBV6-5 and TRBJ2-5; 8 positions match TRBD2. CDR1 is MNHEY and CDR2 is SVGAGI in the germline V gene. The CDR3 totals 13 residues. V was clipped by 8 bases and J by 7 bases; unmatched bases: 9. In nucleotides, the CDR3 is TGTGCCAGCCGACCCGGGCGGGGGGCGACCCAGTACTTC. Amino acid sequence: CASRPGRGATQYF.

This chain joins TRBV7-8 and TRBJ1-2, with 10 bases that match TRBD1. Looked up from germline, CDR1 is SGHVS and CDR2 is FQNEAQ. The CDR3 consists of 15 residues. Trimming removed 5 bases from V and 0 bases from J; junction bases left unmatched: 3. As DNA, the CDR3 is TGTGCCAGCAGCCAGGGACAGGGGACTAACTATGGCTACACCTTC. It codes for CASSQGQGTNYGYTF. Full variable domain (remainder filled in from reference TRBV7-8 and TRBJ1-2): GAGVSQSPRYKVAKRGQDVALRCDPISGHVSLFWYQQALGQGPEFLTYFQNEAQLDKSGLPSDRFFAERPEGSVSTLKIQRTQQEDSAVYLCASSQGQGTNYGYTFGSGTRLTVV.

The V call is TRBV5-1, the J call TRBJ2-5, with 7 nucleotides matching TRBD1. Germline V gene lookup returns CDR1 SGHRS and CDR2 YFSETQ. Trimming took 0 bases from V and 3 from J; bases not matched to a gene: 5. The CDR3 extends over 15 amino acids. DNA of the CDR3: TGCGCCAGCAGCTTGGGGACAGGATGGGAAGAGACCCAGTACTTC. Translation: CASSLGTGWEETQYF.

This CDR3 reads CASSSQGRVSYGYTF. The CDR3 region has the DNA TGTGCCAGCAGTTCCCAGGGCAGGGTCAGCTATGGCTACACCTTC. The chain joins TRBV28 to TRBJ1-2; tentative D call: TRBD1 (5 bases). V was pared by 4 bases and J by 4 bases, with 16 bases between. Germline CDR1 and CDR2: MDHEN and SYDVKM. CDR3 length equals 15 residues.

V is TRBV4-3 and J is TRBJ2-1; the match to TRBD2 covers 7 bases. V trimming: 0 bases; J trimming: 4 bases; junction bases outside the gene matches: 9. This CDR3 spans 17 amino acids. CDR1 and CDR2 (germline): LGHNA, YSLEER. The CDR3 loop is CASSQEPGPAGYNEQFF. The CDR3 DNA sequence: TGCGCCAGCAGCCAAGAGCCCGGGCCAGCGGGATACAATGAGCAGTTCTTC.

The CDR3 sequence: CASSSTTSGTSRTDTQYF. The CDR3 DNA reads TGTGCCAGCAGCTCTACCACTTCTGGGACTAGCAGGACAGATACGCAGTATTTT. The chain combines TRBV7-2 with TRBJ2-3; 9 nucleotides agree with TRBD2. V lost 4 bases to trimming and J lost 3 bases; unmatched junction nucleotides: 14. The CDR3 extends over 18 amino acids. Looked up from germline, CDR1 is SGHTA and CDR2 is FQGNSA. Full variable domain (outside the CDR3, taken from reference TRBV7-2 and TRBJ2-3): GAGVSQSPSNKVTEKGKDVELRCDPISGHTALYWYRQSLGQGLEFLIYFQGNSAPDKSGLPSDRFSAERTGGSVSTLTIQRTQQEDSAVYLCASSSTTSGTSRTDTQYFGPGTRLTVL.

This clone occurred a few times. The rearrangement joins TRBV23-1 to TRBJ2-5, with unresolved D. TRBV23-1 is an ORF, and what it does is uncertain. Trimming pared 6 bases from V and 6 bases from J, leaving 14 bases between. This CDR3 spans 13 amino acids. The CDR3 region has the DNA TGCGCCAGCAGGACTGGTGATCACCAGACCCAGTACTTC. Protein: CASRTGDHQTQYF.

This clone was counted only a few times. This chain links TRBV10-3 with TRBJ1-4; no clear D. V was trimmed by 5 bases and J by 8 bases, leaving 12 bases between them. The CDR3 has 13 residues. Germline-derived CDR1 and CDR2 are ENHRY and SYGVKD. The CDR3 loop reads CAISRDRGEKLFF. The CDR3 DNA is TGTGCCATCAGTAGGGATAGAGGGGAAAAACTGTTTTTT.

The J gene is TRBJ1-2, the V gene TRBV3-1 (or the pseudogene TRBV3-2); 9 nucleotides line up with TRBD1. Trimming at V came to 1 base and at J to 4 bases, leaving 7 bases not matched to a gene. This CDR3 comprises 16 residues. Germline V lookup: CDR1 LGHDT, CDR2 YNNKEL (reference sequence). The CDR3 nucleotides are TGTGCCAGCAGCCAAGTGGGTTACAGGGGGCCCTATGGCTACACCTTC. Translating it yields CASSQVGYRGPYGYTF.

CDR3: CASRLQGSNQPQHF. CDR3 in DNA: TGTGCCAGCAGATTACAGGGGAGCAATCAGCCCCAGCATTTT. This chain uses TRBV27 with TRBJ1-5; the match to TRBD1 covers 7 bases. Trimming cost V 6 bases and J 1 base; bases outside gene matches: 3. Germline V gene sequence: CDR1 MNHEY, CDR2 SMNVEV (reference sequence). This CDR3 has 14 residues.

The CDR3 is CASSERLADNTGELFF. The CDR3 DNA sequence: TGTGCCAGCAGTGAACGACTAGCGGACAACACCGGGGAGCTGTTTTTT. The chain recombines TRBV2 with TRBJ2-2; 9 positions agree with TRBD2. The V gene end was trimmed by 2 bases and the J gene end by 2 bases; junction bases not matched to a gene: 3. Per germline, CDR1 SNHLY and CDR2 FYNNEI. This CDR3 has 16 amino acids.

V gene TRBV28 combines with J gene TRBJ2-7; perhaps TRBD1 as D (5 bases). The germline gives CDR1 MDHEN, CDR2 SYDVKM. V lost 5 bases and J lost 2, with 13 bases in between. The CDR3 runs 14 residues. This chain's CDR3 is CASSRTFGAYEQYF. CDR3 DNA: TGTGCCAGCAGTCGGACATTTGGGGCCTACGAGCAGTACTTC.

V gene TRBV3-1 (or the pseudogene TRBV3-2) combines with J gene TRBJ2-1; a possible D gene is TRBD1 (6 bases). Germline values: CDR1 LGHDT, CDR2 YNNKEL (reference sequence). This CDR3 has 15 residues. Deletions cut 6 bases from V and 9 bases from J, with 21 bases between. For the CDR3, the DNA is TGTGCCAGCAGGCCACCGGGACACCCCCTCGGTGAGCAGTTCTTC. Translated: CASRPPGHPLGEQFF.

The rearrangement links TRBV19 to TRBJ2-1, with 10 bases matching TRBD2. CDR3 length: 15 amino acids. The J segment lost 7 bases and the V segment lost 6 bases, leaving 9 bases of the junction unmatched. Germline loops: CDR1 LNHDA, CDR2 SQIVND (reference sequence). The CDR3 nucleotides read TGTGCCAGTAGCCGGACTAGCGGCCAGCGGAATGAGCAGTTCTTC. It specifies CASSRTSGQRNEQFF.

The chain uses TRBV9 and TRBJ1-6; a weak D match, TRBD1 (5 bases). The CDR3 totals 17 residues. Trimming shortened V by 3 bases and J by 0 bases, and 13 bases separated the two germline ends. Germline CDR1 is SGDLS and CDR2 is YYNGEE. The chain's CDR3 is CASSANRPGSYNSPLHF. Here the CDR3 DNA reads TGTGCCAGCAGCGCCAACAGGCCTGGCTCCTATAATTCACCCCTCCACTTT.

The V call is TRBV6-1, the J call TRBJ1-5; 7 nucleotides align to TRBD1. This CDR3 region has 15 residues. V shed 5 bases, J shed 0 bases, and the junction held 4 bases outside the gene matches. The germline V gene has CDR1 MNHNS and CDR2 SASEGT. For the CDR3, the DNA is TGTGCCAGCAGTTTGGGACAGTATAGCAATCAGCCCCAGCATTTT. This sequence encodes CASSLGQYSNQPQHF.

The chain links TRBV6-5 to TRBJ1-2; D not certain. V shed 0 bases and J shed 9 bases, with 14 bases lying between them. Germline V lookup: CDR1 MNHEY, CDR2 SVGAGI. The CDR3 is 14 amino acids. As DNA, the CDR3 is TGTGCCAGCAGTTACTCGAAAATTCAGGCCCGCTACACCTTC. Translated: CASSYSKIQARYTF.

This sequence joins TRBV4-3 and TRBJ2-7; 8 bases are a match to TRBD2. The ends lost 1 base at V and 5 bases at J; junction bases unmatched: 13. This CDR3 spans 17 amino acids. Germline CDR1 LGHNA, CDR2 YSLEER. CDR3: CASSQVGGASGPHEQYF. CDR3 sequence (DNA): TGCGCCAGCAGCCAAGTGGGGGGCGCTAGCGGGCCGCACGAGCAGTACTTC.

The rearrangement links TRBV6-5 to TRBJ1-4; 8 nucleotides match TRBD1. The junction had 7 bases not matched to a gene; V was cut back by 2 bases and J by 8 bases. The germline CDR1 and CDR2 sequences are MNHEY and SVGAGI. The CDR3 is 15 residues long. CDR3 protein: CASSYLGQEGEKLFF. In DNA form, the CDR3 reads TGTGCCAGCAGTTACCTGGGACAGGAGGGCGAAAAACTGTTTTTT.

This clone showed up just once. V usage is TRBV2 and J usage is TRBJ1-2; no clear D gene. Trimming removed 0 bases from V and 4 bases from J, with 18 bases in between. The CDR3 has 17 residues. Germline-derived CDR1 and CDR2 are SNHLY and FYNNEI. The chain's CDR3 is CASSEALWRVSSYGYTF. The CDR3 region has the DNA TGTGCCAGCAGTGAAGCGCTTTGGCGGGTGTCTAGCTATGGCTACACCTTC.

The chain employs TRBV28 and TRBJ1-2; D perhaps matches TRBD1 (6 bases). The germline V and J ends were trimmed by 3 bases and 2 bases, with 13 bases remaining between them. CDR1 MDHEN and CDR2 SYDVKM come from the germline V gene. The CDR3 consists of 15 residues. CDR3 DNA sequence: TGTGCCAGCAGTTTTCCCCAGGGGACGAACTATGGCTACACCTTC. The encoded protein is CASSFPQGTNYGYTF.

The J gene is TRBJ2-5, the V gene TRBV5-1; D is unclear. V was clipped by 1 base and J by 2 bases, with 3 bases between them. The CDR3 has 12 amino acids. The germline gives CDR1 SGHRS, CDR2 YFSETQ. The CDR3 protein is CASSLIQETQYF. The CDR3 bases are TGCGCCAGCAGCTTGATACAAGAGACCCAGTACTTC.

This chain links TRBV18 with TRBJ2-1, with 14 bases lining up with TRBD2. CDR3 size: 17 residues. The V and J ends lost 0 bases and 8 bases, in that order; junction bases with no gene match: 6. The germline gives CDR1 KGHSH, CDR2 LQKENI. CDR3 nucleotides: TGTGCCAGCTCACCACCGAGCGGGACTAGCGGGAGTGATGAGCAGTTCTTC. Protein: CASSPPSGTSGSDEQFF.

This clone was seen once. The chain carries TRBV7-2 and TRBJ2-2; 7 bases map to TRBD1. The CDR3 covers 16 residues. The germline V gene has CDR1 SGHTA and CDR2 FQGNSA. J lost 2 bases, V lost 0 bases, and 3 bases had no gene match. The CDR3 DNA follows: TGTGCCAGCAGCTTAGCTGGGACAGTTAACACCGGGGAGCTGTTTTTT. It specifies CASSLAGTVNTGELFF.

The chain joins TRBV6-2 or TRBV6-3 to TRBJ2-1; weak D call: TRBD2 (5 bases). The V gene's germline CDR1 is MNHEY and CDR2 SVGEGT. Trimming pared 6 bases from V and 6 bases from J, leaving 18 bases between. The CDR3 length is 15 residues. CDR3 loop: CASSNGPQRANEQFF. DNA of the CDR3: TGTGCCAGCAGCAATGGGCCTCAGAGGGCCAATGAGCAGTTCTTC.

The chain uses TRBV28 and TRBJ2-7; 8 bases align to TRBD2. This CDR3 contains 15 residues. Germline lookup yields CDR1 MDHEN and CDR2 SYDVKM. Trimming cost V 8 bases and J 4 bases; bases outside gene matches: 13. The CDR3 region is CASRDSGAAHYEQYF. CDR3 coding DNA: TGTGCCAGCCGGGATAGCGGGGCTGCCCATTACGAGCAGTACTTC.

The V call is TRBV3-1 (or the pseudogene TRBV3-2), the J call TRBJ2-7, with 7 bases aligning to TRBD1. The CDR3 totals 14 residues. Germline-derived CDR1 and CDR2 are LGHDT and YNNKEL (reference sequence). J gave up 1 base and V 4 bases, and 4 bases lay outside the gene matches. CDR3: CASSLQDRSYEQYF. CDR3 DNA sequence: TGTGCCAGCAGCCTACAGGACAGGTCCTACGAGCAGTACTTC.